This T cell receptor (beta chain) was captured by sequencing in a study of blood T cells in healthy people across ages. Through a sample-barcoded 5' primer and a J-beta primer mix, a second PCR was run for roughly 6 to 11 cycles. TCRdb independently ran MiXCR on the 5' RACE reads; one entry per CDR3 protein. This table has hundreds of thousands of distinct CDR3 sequences, approximately 60% appearing once. Unmatched junction bases numbered 3, after V lost 2 bases and J lost 2 bases. Germline CDR1 and CDR2: SGHTA and FQGTGA. The CDR3 extends over 15 amino acids. Per-sample PBMC isolation yielded at least 6.5 million cells.

J is TRBJ2-5 and V is TRBV7-3, with TRBD2 matching 9 bases. The material sequenced was blood. This TCR came from a man aged 35-49 years in good health. CDR3 sequence: CASSLLAGLQETQYF. The CDR3, as DNA: TGTGCCAGCAGCTTACTAGCGGGGCTTCAAGAGACCCAGTACTTC.